A single sample gave rise to the 14 T cell receptor beta chains below, sequenced in a study of T cell responses to AZD1222 COVID-19 vaccine. Some clones are missing from TCRdb's copy, which holds only in-frame ones; the method was immunoSEQ multiplex PCR. This table holds about 170,000 clones, roughly 93% found once. Sequenced here: peripheral blood, sampled on day 0 of AZD1222 vaccination. The origin of the receptors is an adult in good health.

This clone was seen only once. V usage is TRBV5-1 and J usage is TRBJ1-4; 7 bases agree with TRBD1. Trimming cost V 6 bases and J 2 bases; bases outside gene matches: 1. There are 13 residues in the CDR3. The germline CDR1 and CDR2 sequences are SGHRS and YFSETQ. The CDR3 coding sequence is TGCGCCAGCACGACAGGGACTAATGAAAAACTGTTTTTT. It encodes CASTTGTNEKLFF. Full variable domain (missing parts from reference TRBV5-1 and TRBJ1-4): KAGVTQTPRYLIKTRGQQVTLSCSPISGHRSVSWYQQTPGQGLQFLFEYFSETQRNKGNFPGRFSGRQFSNSRSEMNVSTLELGDSALYLCASTTGTNEKLFFGSGTQLSVL.

V and J are TRBV6-6 and TRBJ1-2, with a possible D match to TRBD1 (5 bases). V dropped 0 bases and J dropped 6 bases, with 11 bases sitting between them. This CDR3 is built from 14 residues. The germline V gene encodes CDR1 MNHNY and CDR2 SVGAGI (reference sequence). The CDR3, as DNA: TGTGCCAGCAGTTACTCGATCAGGGAGAATGGCTACACCTTC. Its translation: CASSYSIRENGYTF.

The rearrangement uses TRBV28 and TRBJ2-1, with 9 positions matching TRBD2. Germline CDR1 and CDR2: MDHEN and SYDVKM. Losses at the gene ends were 8 bases for V and 10 bases for J; bases not matched to a gene: 15. The CDR3 consists of 15 residues. CDR3 sequence reads: CASAGVSGGSQEQFF. CDR3 coding DNA: TGTGCCAGCGCCGGAGTGAGCGGGGGGTCCCAGGAGCAGTTCTTC.

This rearrangement joins TRBV20-1 to TRBJ1-2; D gene unclear. The CDR3 has 11 amino acids. V lost 5 bases and J 5 bases, leaving 9 bases between the germline ends. From germline, CDR1 is DFQATT and CDR2 SNEGSKA (reference sequence). CDR3 region: CSAPAKYGYTF. The DNA of the CDR3 is TGCAGTGCTCCCGCAAAGTATGGCTACACCTTC.

V and J are TRBV15 and TRBJ2-7; 9 bases fit TRBD1. The CDR3 totals 15 residues. Germline V gene lookup returns CDR1 LNHNV and CDR2 YYDKDF (reference sequence). V gave up 3 bases and J gave up 1 base; unmatched junction bases: 4. The CDR3 sequence: CATSRETGGSYEQYF. The CDR3 DNA reads as TGTGCCACCAGCAGGGAGACAGGGGGTTCCTACGAGCAGTACTTC.

The rearrangement joins TRBV4-1 to TRBJ1-5; 8 bases match TRBD1. CDR3 length equals 15 residues. Germline V CDR1 and CDR2: MGHRA, YSYEKL. Trimming took 1 base from V and 7 from J; bases not matched to a gene: 6. This CDR3 reads CASSQAPTGEQPQHF. As DNA, the CDR3 is TGCGCCAGCAGCCAAGCCCCGACAGGGGAACAGCCCCAGCATTTT.

The genes are TRBV5-1 and TRBJ1-2; 7 bases fit TRBD1. CDR1 and CDR2 (germline): SGHRS, YFSETQ. This CDR3 has 15 residues. V lost 0 bases to trimming and J lost 6 bases; unmatched junction nucleotides: 8. CDR3 nucleotide sequence: TGCGCCAGCAGCTTGGATGGACAGGTTAAGAATGGCTACACCTTC. It codes for CASSLDGQVKNGYTF.

The chain has TRBV5-1 and TRBJ1-4; 10 nucleotides align to TRBD1. Germline V gene sequence: CDR1 SGHRS, CDR2 YFSETQ. V shed 5 bases, J shed 8 bases, and the junction held 6 bases outside the gene matches. The CDR3 sequence is 14 residues long. CDR3 in amino acids: CASRPDRGNEKLFF. CDR3 coding DNA: TGCGCCAGCAGACCGGACAGGGGGAACGAAAAACTGTTTTTT.

In DNA, the CDR3 is TGTGCCAGCAGCCATGGGACTAGCGGGGCCTACAATGAGCAGTTCTTC. Amino acids: CASSHGTSGAYNEQFF. The chain couples TRBV4-2 to TRBJ2-1; 13 nucleotides line up with TRBD2. Germline trimming cut 3 bases from V and 2 bases from J; bases unmatched to any gene: 1. Germline lookup yields CDR1 LGHNA and CDR2 YNFKEQ. The CDR3 extends over 16 amino acids.

V usage is TRBV3-1 (or the pseudogene TRBV3-2) and J usage is TRBJ2-7; possibly TRBD1 for D (6 bases). The CDR3 sequence is 14 residues long. Germline CDR1 is LGHDT and CDR2 is YNNKEL (reference sequence). V dropped 3 bases and J dropped 0 bases, with 9 bases sitting between them. The CDR3 sequence: CASSHPGHSYEQYF. In nucleotides, the CDR3 is TGTGCCAGCAGCCACCCGGGACACTCCTACGAGCAGTACTTC.

The chain recombines TRBV10-1 with TRBJ2-2; 7 bases are a match to TRBD1. V gave up 5 bases and J gave up 5 bases; unmatched junction bases: 5. CDR3 length equals 14 residues. The germline gives CDR1 WNHNN, CDR2 SYGVQD (reference sequence). This CDR3 is CASSRDSGTGELFF. The CDR3 bases are TGCGCCAGCAGTAGGGACAGTGGGACCGGGGAGCTGTTTTTT.

The genes are TRBV10-2 and TRBJ1-6; unclear D gene. The CDR3 has 13 amino acids. Germline CDR1 is WSHSY and CDR2 is SAAADI. Between the trimmed V and J ends, which lost 7 bases and 8 bases, there was a span of 12 bases. The CDR3 spells CASTVAGDSPLHF. The DNA for the CDR3 is TGCGCCAGCACGGTGGCAGGTGATTCACCCCTCCACTTT.

This chain uses TRBV6-5 with TRBJ2-7, with D hard to call. Trimming stripped 8 bases from V and 2 bases from J, with 7 bases between. Germline V CDR1 and CDR2: MNHEY, SVGAGI. The CDR3 is 11 residues long. CDR3 protein: CASQHPYEQYF. The CDR3, as DNA: TGTGCCAGCCAGCATCCCTACGAGCAGTACTTC.

The chain has TRBV2 and TRBJ1-6; tentatively, D is TRBD1 (5 bases). Trimming stripped 6 bases from V and 9 bases from J, with 18 bases between. Germline V gives CDR1 SNHLY, CDR2 FYNNEI. The CDR3 sequence is 15 residues long. The CDR3 protein is CASSQVTGQGSPLHF. In nucleotides, the CDR3 is TGTGCCAGCAGCCAAGTGACGGGTCAGGGTTCACCCCTCCACTTT.